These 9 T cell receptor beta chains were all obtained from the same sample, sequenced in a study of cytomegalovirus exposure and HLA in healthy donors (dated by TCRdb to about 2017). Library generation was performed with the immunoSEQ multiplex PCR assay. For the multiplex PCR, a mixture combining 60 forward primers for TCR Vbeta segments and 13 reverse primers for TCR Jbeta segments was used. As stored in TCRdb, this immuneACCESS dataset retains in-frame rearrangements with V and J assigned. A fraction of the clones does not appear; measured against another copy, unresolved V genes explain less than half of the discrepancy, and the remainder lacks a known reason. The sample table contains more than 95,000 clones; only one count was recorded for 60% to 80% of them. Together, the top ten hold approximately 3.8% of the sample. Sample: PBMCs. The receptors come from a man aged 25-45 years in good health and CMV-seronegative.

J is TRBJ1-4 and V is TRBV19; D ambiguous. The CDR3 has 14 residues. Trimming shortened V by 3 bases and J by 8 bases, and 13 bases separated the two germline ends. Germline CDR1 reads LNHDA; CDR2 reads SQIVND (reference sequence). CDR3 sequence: CASSMDLAVEKLFF. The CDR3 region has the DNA TGTGCCAGTAGTATGGATCTTGCGGTGGAAAAACTGTTTTTT.

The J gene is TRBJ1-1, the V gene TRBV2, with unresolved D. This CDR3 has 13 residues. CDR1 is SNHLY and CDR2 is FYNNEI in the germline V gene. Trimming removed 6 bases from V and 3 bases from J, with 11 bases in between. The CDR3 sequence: CASSLTIYTEAFF. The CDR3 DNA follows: TGTGCCAGCAGCCTGACAATCTACACTGAAGCTTTCTTT.

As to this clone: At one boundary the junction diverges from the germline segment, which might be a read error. In nucleotides, the CDR3 is TGTGCCAGCACCTTGCTTGGGACAGGGGGGACCGGGGAGCTGTTTTTT. It translates to CASTLLGTGGTGELFF. J is TRBJ2-2 and V is TRBV5-6; 11 bases fit TRBD1. CDR1 is SGHDT, CDR2 YYEEEE, per germline. The CDR3 spans 16 residues.

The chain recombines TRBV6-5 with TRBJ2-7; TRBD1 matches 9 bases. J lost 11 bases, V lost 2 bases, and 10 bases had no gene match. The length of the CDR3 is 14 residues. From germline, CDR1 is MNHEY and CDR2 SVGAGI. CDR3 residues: CASSYDPLQGAKYF. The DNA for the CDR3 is TGTGCCAGCAGTTACGACCCTTTACAGGGGGCAAAGTACTTC.

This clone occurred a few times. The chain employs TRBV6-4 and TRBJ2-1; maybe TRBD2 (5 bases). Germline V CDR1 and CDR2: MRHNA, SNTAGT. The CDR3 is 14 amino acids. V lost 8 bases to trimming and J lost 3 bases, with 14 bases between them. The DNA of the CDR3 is TGTGCCAGCGAGGGTACCCCATTCTACAATGAGCAGTTCTTC. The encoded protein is CASEGTPFYNEQFF.

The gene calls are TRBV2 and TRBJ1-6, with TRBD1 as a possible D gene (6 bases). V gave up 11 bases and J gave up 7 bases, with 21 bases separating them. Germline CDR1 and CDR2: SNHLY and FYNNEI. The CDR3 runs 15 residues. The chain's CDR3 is CAGQNGAAPNSPLHF. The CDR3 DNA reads TGTGCCGGACAGAACGGGGCCGCTCCGAATTCACCCCTCCACTTT.

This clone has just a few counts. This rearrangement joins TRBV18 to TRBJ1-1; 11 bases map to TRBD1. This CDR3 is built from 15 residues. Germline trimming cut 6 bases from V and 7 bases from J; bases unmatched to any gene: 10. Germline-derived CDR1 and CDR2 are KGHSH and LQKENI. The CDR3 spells CASSREGQGDSEAFF. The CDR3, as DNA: TGTGCCAGCTCCCGGGAGGGACAGGGGGACAGTGAAGCTTTCTTT.

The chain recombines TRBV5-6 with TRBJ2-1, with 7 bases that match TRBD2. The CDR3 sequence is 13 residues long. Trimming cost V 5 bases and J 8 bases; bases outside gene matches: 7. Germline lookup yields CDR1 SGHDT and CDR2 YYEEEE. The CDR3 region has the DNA TGTGCCAGCAGTTTTAGGGAGGGAGATGAGCAGTTCTTC. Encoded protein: CASSFREGDEQFF.

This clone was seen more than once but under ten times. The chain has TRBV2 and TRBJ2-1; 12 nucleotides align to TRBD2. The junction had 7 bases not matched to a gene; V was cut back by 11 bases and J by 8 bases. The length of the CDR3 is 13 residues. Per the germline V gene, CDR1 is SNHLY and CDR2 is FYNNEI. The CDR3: CADTSGGTDEQFF. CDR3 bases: TGTGCCGACACTAGCGGGGGGACGGATGAGCAGTTCTTC.